The T cell receptor beta chain described here comes from a study of blood T cells in healthy people across ages. This CDR3 is built from 14 residues. Deletions cut 4 bases from V and 1 base from J, with 10 bases between. Germline CDR1 and CDR2: MNHNS and SASEGT. Primers used in a second PCR of about 6 to 11 cycles were a sample-barcoded 5' primer and a J-beta primer mix. Via MiXCR, TCRdb re-called the 5' RACE reads, giving one row per CDR3 protein. The top ten clones hold 25% to 30% of a sample with 730,000 or so distinct CDR3 sequences, roughly two fifths of them seen once. There are a few counts of this clonotype.

The specimen was blood. The sequence came from a man at least 80 years old in good health. V is TRBV6-1 and J is TRBJ2-5, with D perhaps TRBD2 (5 bases). In nucleotides, the CDR3 is TGTGCCAGCAGTGGGTCCCGGGGCCAAGAGACCCAGTACTTC. This sequence encodes CASSGSRGQETQYF.